This T cell receptor (beta chain) was documented in a study of human T cells and chemical hapten exposure (TCRdb year 2021). Turning to the overall study: For sensitization, 2% DPC in acetone was applied to a roughly 2 cm by roughly 2 cm area of upper inner arm skin. Weekly therapeutic DPC doses were additionally applied to the scalp of patients throughout the roughly 26-week study period. Patch testing was performed on the upper back with Finn chambers containing 0.01% DPC, and the patch tests were scored after 6 days according to International Contact Dermatitis Research Group standards. The mostly female patient cohort included alopecia areata with under or over 50% scalp involvement, alopecia totalis and alopecia universalis. The libraries were sequenced as a pool, and the TCR yield per sample differed mostly because of small variations in library volumes within the pool. The study tracked peripheral blood TCR repertoire changes in vivo during primary and secondary sensitization to the hapten diphenylcyclopropenone (DPC) in alopecia patients. Blood was sampled from patients pre-sensitization (week 0) and at 2, 6 and about 24 weeks after DPC sensitization. For TCR sequencing, blood came from 25 to 30 alopecia patients at anywhere from one to four time points (pre-sensitization, 2, 6 and 24 weeks).

As regards this clonotype: Its antigen is currently not known. The input lacks base qualities; no much larger clone sits a single base away.

The intended sense of this specimen's time point label: patch test 1, 2 weeks after DPC sensitization. According to the study, the label for this sample's treatment or condition signals: therapeutic diphenylcyclopropenone sensitization with weekly scalp DPC. At each patch-test visit, blood was drawn before the patch test was applied. Patients were eligible if aged 18 to 70, diagnosed with alopecia and judged suitable for DPC therapy, and pregnant patients were excluded. Total RNA was extracted from unfractionated whole blood that had been collected in Tempus Blood RNA tubes. Library generation was performed with RACE. The listed sequencing device is NextSeq 500. During library preparation, unique molecular identifiers were attached to individual cDNA molecules so that TCRs could be counted quantitatively and reproducibly. From each blood RNA sample, both TCR alpha and TCR beta chains were sequenced. Per the source publication's procedure: Samples had a median of 95,638 TCRs, with a range from roughly 20,000 to 690,600. V, J and CDR3 annotation of the TCR reads was performed with the Decombinator software suite. Every sample was subsampled to the same number of TCRs (28,000) for the PS versus PT1 abundance plots. TCRs were defined as expanded if absent before sensitization and observed at least eight times at the 2-week time point. TCRdb passed the public sequencing reads through fastp at Q25 and MiXCR, retaining productive beta sequences. A single entry per CDR3 protein holds the most common genes and DNA from its merged rows. These V and J calls are TCRdb output, not the study's own analysis. For this sample the table gives some 340,000 distinct CDR3 sequences, of which 6% to 8.5% were detected only once. Around 8.4% of the sample lies in the top ten.

Paper-wide results and their limitations: A positive correlation was found between the number of PT1 expanded TCRs and patch test score, with significance reached at thresholds 8, 16 and 32 but not 4. DPC sensitization did not change the number of TCRs with a frequency above 1 in 1000, and there was no evidence of changes in global repertoire structure. Significantly more large CDR3 similarity clusters were formed by expanded TCRs than by pre-sensitization or healthy control sets, consistent with antigen-driven responses. Repeated subsampling changed both the strength of the expansion versus patch-test correlation and the threshold at which the correlation became significant. Alopecia, a presumed autoimmune disease, was present in all patients, so the immune response of the patients might differ from that of healthy individuals.

The germline V gene sets CDR1 to SQVTM and CDR2 to ANQGSEA. The CDR3 covers 12 residues, taking in both the cysteine and the phenylalanine. Only the CDR3 region is kept as DNA, spanning 36 bases read in frame from base 1. V drops 6 bases and J drops 7 bases, leaving 16 bases in between. The specimen was whole blood, collected in connection with sensitization to the hapten diphenylcyclopropenone (DPC). This receptor was identified in a woman aged 18-29 years with alopecia areata. Some clones in this sample may be carry-over from other donors' samples. The V gene is TRBV29-1 and the J gene is TRBJ2-7, and TRBD1 may be the D gene, going by 5 matching bases. In nucleotide form, the sequence is TGCAGCGTGATATCTCAGGGCCTTGAGCAGTACTTC. Translated, it gives CSVISQGLEQYF.